The 12 T cell receptor beta chains reported below all come from one sample, sequenced in a study of T-cell memory formation after mild COVID-19. MiXCR, run by TCRdb on the 5' RACE reads, gives a single entry per CDR3 protein. The sample consists of roughly 240,000 distinct CDR3 sequences, approximately 15% of them appearing once. Sequencing was performed on PBMCs or a T cell subset sorted from them (not recorded which). These receptors were collected from an adult woman who had mild COVID-19 (a few samples of this study predate the infection). Cell type and time point are not known.

This clonotype showed up many times. The CDR3 DNA is TGTGCCAGCAGTAACCAGAAGAAAGGGGGCACAGATACGCAGTATTTT. Translation gives CASSNQKKGGTDTQYF. The rearrangement joins TRBV12-3 or TRBV12-4 to TRBJ2-3; D is perhaps TRBD1 (5 bases). The germline V and J ends were trimmed by 5 bases and 1 base, with 16 bases remaining between them. The CDR3 spans 16 residues.

This clonotype has a handful of counts. J is TRBJ2-3 and V is TRBV7-2; 8 nucleotides line up with TRBD2. The CDR3 runs 16 residues. Germline assignment: CDR1 SGHTA and CDR2 FQGNSA. The trim removed 5 bases at V and 4 bases at J, leaving 11 bases unmatched. The CDR3 protein is CASSTNGGARSDTQYF. The CDR3 DNA sequence: TGTGCCAGCAGCACAAACGGGGGGGCAAGGTCAGATACGCAGTATTTT.

This clonotype occurred many times. This rearrangement joins TRBV2 to TRBJ1-2; D is undetermined. Germline CDR1 SNHLY, CDR2 FYNNEI. V lost 6 bases, J lost 2 bases, and 13 bases lay in between. The CDR3 is made up of 14 amino acids. CDR3 coding DNA: TGTGCCAGCAGGGGCCCTACCACCAACTATGGCTACACCTTC. Its translation is CASRGPTTNYGYTF. The full variable domain, with the rest looked up from reference TRBV2 and TRBJ1-2, is EPEVTQTPSHQVTQMGQEVILRCVPISNHLYFYWYRQILGQKVEFLVSFYNNEISEKSEIFDDQFSVERPDGSNFTLKIRSTKLEDSAMYFCASRGPTTNYGYTFGSGTRLTVV.

Only a few counts were recorded for this clonotype. The chain combines TRBV5-1 with TRBJ1-5, with unresolved D. This CDR3 spans 15 amino acids. V dropped 4 bases and J dropped 3 bases, with 14 bases sitting between them. Germline CDR1 and CDR2: SGHRS and YFSETQ. CDR3 bases: TGCGCCAGCAGCCCTGGAGCAGGTGACAATCAGCCCCAGCATTTT. Protein sequence: CASSPGAGDNQPQHF. The full variable domain, with the rest looked up from reference TRBV5-1 and TRBJ1-5, is KAGVTQTPRYLIKTRGQQVTLSCSPISGHRSVSWYQQTPGQGLQFLFEYFSETQRNKGNFPGRFSGRQFSNSRSEMNVSTLELGDSALYLCASSPGAGDNQPQHFGDGTRLSIL.

This clonotype turned up a few times. The chain employs TRBV4-3 and TRBJ2-1, with D possibly TRBD1 on 5 matching bases. With 1 base removed from V and 3 bases from J, the gap between germline ends came to 16 bases. Germline CDR1 is LGHNA and CDR2 is YSLEER. The CDR3 has 17 residues. The CDR3 loop reads CASSQGGAPQDYNEQFF. As DNA, the CDR3 is TGCGCCAGCAGCCAAGGTGGGGCCCCGCAGGACTACAATGAGCAGTTCTTC.

This sequence joins TRBV5-1 and TRBJ1-1, with 9 nucleotides matching TRBD1. CDR1 and CDR2 (germline): SGHRS, YFSETQ. V lost 4 bases to trimming and J lost 4 bases; unmatched junction nucleotides: 5. This CDR3 spans 14 amino acids. The CDR3 sequence: CASSKGTGSTEAFF. CDR3 DNA sequence: TGCGCCAGCAGCAAGGGGACAGGGAGCACTGAAGCTTTCTTT.

The CDR3 spells CSAAEVRATGSTGELFF. The CDR3 nucleotides read TGCAGTGCTGCCGAAGTCAGGGCAACGGGGAGCACCGGGGAGCTGTTTTTT. This rearrangement joins TRBV20-1 to TRBJ2-2; the D call may be TRBD1 or TRBD2 (5 bases each). The CDR3 runs 17 residues. V gave up 5 bases and J gave up 4 bases, with 23 bases separating them. Germline lookup yields CDR1 DFQATT and CDR2 SNEGSKA (reference sequence).

This clonotype was picked up one time. V gene TRBV24-1 combines with J gene TRBJ2-7; D unresolved. Germline-derived CDR1 and CDR2 are KGHDR and SFDVKD. V was pared by 4 bases and J by 4 bases, with 4 bases between. This CDR3 has 11 residues. In nucleotides, the CDR3 is TGTGCCACCAGTGACCAATACGAGCAGTACTTC. Its translation is CATSDQYEQYF.

The rearrangement joins TRBV25-1 to TRBJ2-7; 11 positions match TRBD1. Trimming took 7 bases from V and 6 from J; bases not matched to a gene: 5. The V gene's germline CDR1 is MGHDK and CDR2 SYGVNS. This CDR3 is built from 13 residues. CDR3 amino acids: CASTRTGGAEQYF. The DNA of the CDR3 is TGTGCCAGCACAAGGACAGGGGGCGCCGAGCAGTACTTC.

The rearrangement joins TRBV24-1 to TRBJ2-3, with 13 bases aligning to TRBD2. CDR3 size: 15 residues. The V and J ends lost 7 bases and 5 bases, in that order; junction bases with no gene match: 5. Per germline, CDR1 KGHDR and CDR2 SFDVKD. The CDR3 loop reads CATSFGLAGVDTQYF. Here the CDR3 DNA reads TGTGCCACCAGCTTCGGACTAGCGGGGGTAGATACGCAGTATTTT.

The sample holds a few counts of this clonotype. The chain has TRBV29-1 and TRBJ2-6; D unclear. Germline V gives CDR1 SQVTM, CDR2 ANQGSEA. The CDR3 runs 15 residues. V was cut by 7 bases and J by 0 bases, with 13 bases left in between. This chain's CDR3 is CSARTYYSGANVLTF. In nucleotides, the CDR3 is TGCAGCGCCCGAACCTACTACTCTGGGGCCAACGTCCTGACTTTC.

This clonotype was picked up a small number of times. The V call is TRBV9, the J call TRBJ1-1, with 11 bases identical to TRBD1. CDR1 and CDR2 from the germline V gene are SGDLS and YYNGEE. CDR3 length equals 16 residues. The trim removed 0 bases at V and 0 bases at J, leaving 1 base unmatched. CDR3 coding DNA: TGTGCCAGCAGCGTAGGGACAGGGGGCCTGAACACTGAAGCTTTCTTT. Amino acid sequence: CASSVGTGGLNTEAFF.